Listed here are 24 T cell receptor beta chains from one sample, sequenced in a study of Graves' ophthalmopathy and Graves' hyperthyroidism. Amplified TCR beta CDR3 regions were obtained using RNA transcripts as template. After a first-round RT-PCR with HTBI primers, a second-round multiplex PCR was run. Each CDR3 protein is one row after TCRdb ran MiXCR on the multiplex PCR reads. The sample holds hundreds of thousands of distinct CDR3 sequences; 22% are singletons and the top ten take roughly 6.9%. Source material: peripheral blood. Receptors were obtained from a woman aged 18-30 years with stable Graves' hyperthyroidism. Some clones in this sample may be carry-over from other donors' samples.

This clonotype has ten or more counts. The chain links TRBV2 to TRBJ1-5; D is perhaps TRBD1 (6 bases). The V gene's germline CDR1 is SNHLY and CDR2 FYNNEI. The CDR3 consists of 17 residues. V lost 0 bases and J 3 bases, leaving 15 bases between the germline ends. The CDR3 loop is CASSEAGRGAPNQPQHF. CDR3 DNA: TGTGCCAGCAGTGAAGCAGGGCGGGGGGCTCCCAATCAGCCCCAGCATTTT.

This clonotype was picked up many times. The J gene is TRBJ1-1, the V gene TRBV27; D is unresolved. The length of the CDR3 is 16 residues. Looked up from germline, CDR1 is MNHEY and CDR2 is SMNVEV (reference sequence). Trimming removed 10 bases at V and 3 bases at J, with 24 bases between. In DNA form, the CDR3 reads TGTGCCACGGGTAGGAATCCTTCCCGGGTAGACACTGAAGCTTTCTTT. Translation gives CATGRNPSRVDTEAFF.

The V gene is TRBV29-1, the J gene TRBJ2-5, with D possibly matching TRBD1 (6 bases). This CDR3 has 14 residues. With 1 base removed from V and 0 bases from J, the gap between germline ends came to 9 bases. The germline gives CDR1 SQVTM, CDR2 ANQGSEA. CDR3 loop: CSVEADRYQETQYF. In nucleotides, the CDR3 is TGCAGCGTTGAAGCAGACAGGTACCAAGAGACCCAGTACTTC.

The chain links TRBV5-6 to TRBJ1-2; D remains unclear. The CDR3 runs to 11 residues. V shed 3 bases and J shed 10 bases, with 10 bases lying between them. CDR1 SGHDT and CDR2 YYEEEE come from the germline V gene. The CDR3 protein is CASSSWWDYTF. In nucleotides, the CDR3 is TGTGCCAGCAGCTCTTGGTGGGACTACACCTTC.

Of note for this clonotype: Just one base apart from a much larger clone, this may be a read error. The J gene is TRBJ2-5, the V gene TRBV20-1; D gene uncertain. The V gene's germline CDR1 is DFQATT and CDR2 SNEGSKA (reference sequence). The CDR3 runs to 11 residues. CDR3 nucleotide sequence: TGCTGTGCTAGAGACGAGGAGACCCAGTACTTC. It yields the protein CCARDEETQYF.

V is TRBV6-2 or TRBV6-3 and J is TRBJ1-2, with D perhaps TRBD1 (5 bases). Trimming removed 5 bases at V and 7 bases at J, with 11 bases between. CDR3 size: 12 residues. The germline CDR1 and CDR2 sequences are MNHEY and SVGEGT. CDR3 amino acids: CASSDRGSGYTF. The CDR3 DNA is TGTGCCAGCAGTGATCGGGGCAGTGGCTACACCTTC.

This clonotype has ten or more counts. The V call is TRBV7-9, the J call TRBJ2-7; 13 positions match TRBD2. This CDR3 contains 16 residues. The ends lost 4 bases at V and 2 bases at J; junction bases unmatched: 5. From germline, CDR1 is SEHNR and CDR2 FQNEAQ (reference sequence). This chain's CDR3 is CASSWTSGGATYEQYF. The CDR3 region has the DNA TGTGCCAGCAGCTGGACTAGCGGGGGTGCTACCTACGAGCAGTACTTC.

This clonotype was observed at least ten times. V and J are TRBV20-1 and TRBJ1-5; unclear D gene. Germline CDR1 is DFQATT and CDR2 is SNEGSKA (reference sequence). The CDR3 loop spans 12 amino acids. V gave up 6 bases and J gave up 7 bases, with 13 bases separating them. The DNA for the CDR3 is TGCAGTGCAGAACAAGCACGGCAGCCCCAGCATTTT. This codes for CSAEQARQPQHF.

This clonotype was picked up many times. V is TRBV7-2 and J is TRBJ2-7, with D maybe TRBD2 (6 bases). The CDR3 is made up of 13 amino acids. The V and J ends lost 5 bases and 5 bases respectively, with 13 bases between them. The germline CDR1 and CDR2 sequences are SGHTA and FQGNSA. The CDR3 here is CASSEGPGDEQYF. DNA of the CDR3: TGTGCCAGCAGCGAGGGACCGGGAGACGAGCAGTACTTC.

The table lists this clonotype with a few counts. One end of the junction is discordant with germline, which a read error may explain. The rearrangement joins TRBV5-1 to TRBJ2-7; D uncertain. The germline gives CDR1 SGHRS, CDR2 YFSETQ. The CDR3 extends over 14 amino acids. The CDR3 coding sequence is TGCGCCAGCAGCTTGGGAGACCACTCCTTCGAGCAGTACTTC. It codes for CASSLGDHSFEQYF. The entire variable domain, with the rest obtained from reference TRBV5-1 and TRBJ2-7, is as follows: KAGVTQTPRYLIKTRGQQVTLSCSPISGHRSVSWYQQTPGQGLQFLFEYFSETQRNKGNFPGRFSGRQFSNSRSEMNVSTLELGDSALYLCASSLGDHSFEQYFGPGTRLTVT.

This clonotype was detected ten times or more. The CDR3: CSASASTGNTIYF. The CDR3 DNA sequence: TGCAGTGCTAGCGCCTCGACTGGAAACACCATATATTTT. The chain joins TRBV20-1 to TRBJ1-3; no reliable D call. The length of the CDR3 is 13 residues. V lost 3 bases and J lost 2, with 8 bases in between. The V gene's germline CDR1 is DFQATT and CDR2 SNEGSKA (reference sequence).

There are many counts of this clonotype. This chain connects TRBV4-2 to TRBJ1-2; D perhaps matches TRBD1 (6 bases). CDR3 length: 16 amino acids. Trimming pared 0 bases from V and 7 bases from J, leaving 18 bases between. Germline V CDR1 and CDR2: LGHNA, YNFKEQ. The CDR3 loop is CASSQDLGGAGSGYTF. The CDR3 nucleotides are TGTGCCAGCAGCCAAGATTTGGGGGGCGCAGGCTCTGGCTACACCTTC.

The J gene is TRBJ1-6, the V gene TRBV12-3 or TRBV12-4; the D gene is possibly TRBD1 (5 bases). Trimming left V 4 bases short and J 7 bases short, with 14 bases between. The CDR3 spans 15 residues. The CDR3 DNA sequence: TGTGCCAGCAGTTACGACATCGGGGGGAATTCACCCCTCCACTTT. Protein sequence: CASSYDIGGNSPLHF.

This clonotype was counted many times. The rearrangement uses TRBV11-2 and TRBJ2-2; TRBD2 agrees at 13 bases. The CDR3 loop spans 19 amino acids. With V trimmed by 5 bases and J by 0 bases, 9 bases remained unmatched. Germline values: CDR1 SGHAT, CDR2 FQNNGV. The CDR3 coding sequence is TGTGCCAGCAGCCCCACCGGGACTAGCGGGGACGCGAACACCGGGGAGCTGTTTTTT. Translation gives CASSPTGTSGDANTGELFF.

This clonotype has at least ten counts. The V call is TRBV6-5, the J call TRBJ2-5; TRBD1 agrees at 7 bases. The CDR3 is made up of 14 amino acids. The V and J ends lost 0 bases and 3 bases, in that order; junction bases with no gene match: 1. CDR1 and CDR2 (germline): MNHEY, SVGAGI. In DNA, the CDR3 is TGTGCCAGCAGTTACTCAGGGACAGAAGAGACCCAGTACTTC. As protein: CASSYSGTEETQYF.

To note about this clonotype: One end of the junction varies from germline; a read error may be responsible. The chain joins TRBV2 to TRBJ1-4; D gene unclear. CDR3 length equals 13 residues. Germline V gene lookup returns CDR1 SNHLY and CDR2 FYNNEI. The CDR3 spells CASTPNRGEKLVF. The CDR3 DNA sequence: TGTGCCAGCACCCCGAACAGAGGTGAAAAACTGGTTTTT.

This clonotype was recorded at least ten times. The V call is TRBV12-3 or TRBV12-4, the J call TRBJ1-6; D uncertain. The CDR3 covers 13 residues. Trimming removed 7 bases at V and 6 bases at J, with 10 bases between. The CDR3 loop reads CASMYAFNSPLHF. CDR3 sequence (DNA): TGTGCCAGCATGTACGCGTTTAATTCACCCCTCCACTTT.

This chain uses TRBV28 with TRBJ2-7, with D possibly TRBD2 on 6 matching bases. Trimming stripped 5 bases from V and 0 bases from J, with 11 bases between. Germline CDR1 MDHEN, CDR2 SYDVKM. CDR3 length: 14 amino acids. DNA of the CDR3: TGTGCCAGCAGTCCGGAGGGTAGCTCCTACGAGCAGTACTTC. This translates into CASSPEGSSYEQYF.

The chain is built from TRBV27 and TRBJ1-5; 7 positions match TRBD1. This CDR3 is 16 amino acids long. Germline-derived CDR1 and CDR2 are MNHEY and SMNVEV (reference sequence). The J segment lost 3 bases and the V segment lost 5 bases, leaving 10 bases of the junction unmatched. CDR3 loop: CASSPDREWNNQPQHF. The CDR3 coding sequence is TGTGCCAGCAGTCCAGACAGGGAGTGGAACAATCAGCCCCAGCATTTT.

This clonotype was seen more than once but under ten times. This rearrangement joins TRBV12-3 or TRBV12-4 to TRBJ2-5; D not certain. With 3 bases removed from V and 5 bases from J, the gap between germline ends came to 10 bases. The CDR3 spans 13 residues. As DNA, the CDR3 is TGTGCCAGCAGTTTGAGGTTTCGGGAGACCCAGTACTTC. Encoded protein: CASSLRFRETQYF.

The V gene is TRBV19, the J gene TRBJ1-1, with a weak D call TRBD1 (5 bases). Germline V gene lookup returns CDR1 LNHDA and CDR2 SQIVND (reference sequence). V shed 7 bases and J shed 0 bases, with 12 bases lying between them. The CDR3 runs to 14 residues. DNA for the CDR3: TGTGCCAGTACCGCACAGGCCTTGAACACTGAAGCTTTCTTT. Its translation is CASTAQALNTEAFF.

This clonotype was seen at least ten times. V is TRBV12-3 or TRBV12-4 and J is TRBJ1-1; D not resolved. CDR3 length: 13 residues. The V end lost 3 bases, the J end lost 2 bases, and 7 bases lay between the germline ends. The CDR3 is CASSFARNTEAFF. CDR3 coding DNA: TGTGCCAGCAGTTTCGCCAGAAACACTGAAGCTTTCTTT.

This clonotype was detected many times. V usage is TRBV5-1 and J usage is TRBJ2-5; the D gene is possibly TRBD1 (6 bases). This CDR3 contains 15 residues. The V gene lost 4 bases and the J gene lost 1 base, with 14 bases spanning the gap. Germline assignment: CDR1 SGHRS and CDR2 YFSETQ. The DNA for the CDR3 is TGCGCCAGCAGCCCCTCCGACAGGCGCCAAGAGACCCAGTACTTC. Its protein is CASSPSDRRQETQYF. Supplemented by reference TRBV5-1 and TRBJ2-5, the full variable domain reads KAGVTQTPRYLIKTRGQQVTLSCSPISGHRSVSWYQQTPGQGLQFLFEYFSETQRNKGNFPGRFSGRQFSNSRSEMNVSTLELGDSALYLCASSPSDRRQETQYFGPGTRLLVL.

This clonotype came up many times. The chain combines TRBV20-1 with TRBJ1-2; 8 nucleotides align to TRBD1. V trimming: 7 bases; J trimming: 3 bases; junction bases outside the gene matches: 7. This CDR3 is 13 amino acids long. Germline loops: CDR1 DFQATT, CDR2 SNEGSKA (reference sequence). This CDR3 reads CSVATGAHYGYTF. Here the CDR3 DNA reads TGCAGTGTCGCGACAGGGGCCCACTATGGCTACACCTTC.